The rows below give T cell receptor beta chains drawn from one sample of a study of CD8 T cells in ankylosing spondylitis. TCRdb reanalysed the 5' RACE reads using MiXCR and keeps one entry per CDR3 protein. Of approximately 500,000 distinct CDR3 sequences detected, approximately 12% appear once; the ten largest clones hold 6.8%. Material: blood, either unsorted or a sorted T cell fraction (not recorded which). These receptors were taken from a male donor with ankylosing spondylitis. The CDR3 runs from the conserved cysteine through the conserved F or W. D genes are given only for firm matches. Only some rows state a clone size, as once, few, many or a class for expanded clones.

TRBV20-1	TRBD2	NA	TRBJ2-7	CSARALAGGAEQYF	TGCAGTGCTAGAGCCCTAGCGGGAGGGGCTGAGCAGTACTTC
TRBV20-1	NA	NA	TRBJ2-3	CSAQMRAGRDTQYF	TGCAGTGCTCAGATGAGGGCAGGGAGAGATACGCAGTATTTT
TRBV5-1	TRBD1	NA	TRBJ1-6	CASSPQGQKNSPLHF	TGCGCCAGCAGCCCGCAGGGACAGAAAAATTCACCCCTCCACTTT
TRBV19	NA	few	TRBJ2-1	CATSRVATYNEQFF	TGTGCCACCTCCCGGGTAGCGACTTACAATGAGCAGTTCTTC
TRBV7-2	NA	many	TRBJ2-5	CASSLGFGDGQETQYF	TGTGCCAGCAGCTTAGGGTTTGGGGACGGCCAAGAGACCCAGTACTTC
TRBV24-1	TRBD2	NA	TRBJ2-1	CATSDLNSGRVQQFF	TGTGCCACCAGTGATTTGAATAGCGGGAGGGTTCAGCAGTTCTTC
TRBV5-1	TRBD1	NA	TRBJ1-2	CASRLWGQNNYGYTF	TGCGCCAGCAGACTGTGGGGACAGAATAACTATGGCTACACCTTC
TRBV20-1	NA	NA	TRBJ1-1	CSAPPRDIGTEAFF	TGCAGTGCTCCCCCCAGGGATATCGGCACTGAAGCTTTCTTT
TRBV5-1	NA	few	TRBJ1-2	CASSFGTTPNYGYTF	TGCGCCAGCAGCTTCGGGACCACTCCTAACTATGGCTACACCTTC
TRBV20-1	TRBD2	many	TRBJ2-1	CSARTSASYNEQFF	TGCAGTGCTAGGACTAGCGCTTCCTACAATGAGCAGTTCTTC
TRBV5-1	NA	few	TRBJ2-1	CASSVTSNEQFF	TGCGCCAGCAGCGTGACGTCCAATGAGCAGTTCTTC
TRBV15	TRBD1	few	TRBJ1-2	CATSRDPRRDRVGGYTF	TGTGCCACCAGCAGAGATCCCCGCCGGGACAGGGTTGGTGGCTACACCTTC
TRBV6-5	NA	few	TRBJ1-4	CASSYGSPEKLFF	TGTGCCAGCAGTTACGGTTCCCCTGAAAAACTGTTTTTT
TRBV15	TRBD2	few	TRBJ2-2	CATTGTTNTGELFF	TGTGCTACCACCGGGACTACAAACACCGGGGAGCTGTTTTTT
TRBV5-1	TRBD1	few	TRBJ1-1	CASSTQTGGRTEAFF	TGCGCCAGCAGCACTCAGACAGGGGGAAGGACTGAAGCTTTCTTT
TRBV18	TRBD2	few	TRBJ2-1	CASSPVAGGRNEQFF	TGTGCCAGCTCACCCGTAGCGGGAGGAAGAAATGAGCAGTTCTTC
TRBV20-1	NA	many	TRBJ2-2	CSASNVYRRLTNTGELFF	TGCAGTGCTAGCAACGTGTATAGGAGACTAACCAACACCGGGGAGCTGTTTTTT
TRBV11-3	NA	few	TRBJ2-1	CASSRDGPYNEQFF	TGTGCCAGCAGCCGGGACGGCCCCTACAATGAGCAGTTCTTC
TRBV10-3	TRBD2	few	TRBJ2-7	CAISRGLAGAPHRGREQYF	TGTGCCATCAGCCGAGGACTAGCGGGAGCTCCACACCGGGGGAGGGAGCAGTACTTC
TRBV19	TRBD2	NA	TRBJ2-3	CASRNLGLAGADTQYF	TGTGCCAGTAGGAACCTCGGACTAGCTGGAGCAGATACGCAGTATTTT
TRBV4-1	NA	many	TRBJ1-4	CASSLGGDIGKLFF	TGCGCCAGCAGCCTCGGGGGGGATATCGGAAAACTGTTTTTT
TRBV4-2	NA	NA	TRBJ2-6	CASSQVASGANVLTF	TGTGCCAGCAGCCAAGTGGCATCTGGGGCCAACGTCCTGACTTTC
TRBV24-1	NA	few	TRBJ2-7	CATSAYGTYEQYF	TGTGCCACCAGTGCGTATGGGACCTACGAGCAGTACTTC
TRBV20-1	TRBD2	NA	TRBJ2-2	CSARGLAGVGAGTGELFF	TGCAGTGCCAGGGGACTAGCGGGAGTAGGCGCGGGCACCGGGGAGCTGTTTTTT
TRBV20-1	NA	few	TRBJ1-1	CSETPHPEAFF	TGCAGTGAGACTCCCCACCCTGAAGCTTTCTTT
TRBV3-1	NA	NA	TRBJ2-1	CASSQAGEGNEQFF	TGTGCCAGCAGCCAAGCGGGAGAAGGCAATGAGCAGTTCTTC
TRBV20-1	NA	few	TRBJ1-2	CSAGGTNYGYTF	TGCAGTGCAGGGGGAACTAACTATGGCTACACCTTC
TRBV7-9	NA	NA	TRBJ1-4	CASSFKDRQNEKLFF	TGTGCCAGCAGCTTTAAGGATAGACAAAATGAAAAACTGTTTTTT
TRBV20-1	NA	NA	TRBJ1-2	CSASLVGAGQIGF	TGCAGTGCTAGTCTGGTCGGAGCAGGGCAAATTGGGTTC
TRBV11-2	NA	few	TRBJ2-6	CASGLGANVLTF	TGTGCCAGCGGCCTTGGGGCCAACGTCCTGACTTTC
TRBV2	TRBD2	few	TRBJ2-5	CASKAGGGRQETQYF	TGTGCCAGCAAGGCGGGAGGTGGTCGACAAGAGACCCAGTACTTC
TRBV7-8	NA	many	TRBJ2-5	CASSLGSAYQETQYF	TGTGCCAGCAGCTTAGGATCCGCGTACCAAGAGACCCAGTACTTC
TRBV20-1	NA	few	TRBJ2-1	CSALRPSFPYNEQFF	TGCAGTGCTTTGAGACCTAGTTTCCCCTACAATGAGCAGTTCTTC
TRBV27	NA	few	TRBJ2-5	CASSRGRGSETQYF	TGTGCCAGCAGTCGGGGTCGGGGCTCGGAGACCCAGTACTTC
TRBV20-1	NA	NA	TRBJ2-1	CSARLNNEQFF	TGCAGTGCTAGATTGAACAATGAGCAGTTCTTC
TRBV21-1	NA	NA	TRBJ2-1	CASSKLHVRASSYNEQFF	TGTGCCAGCAGCAAACTTCATGTTAGGGCGAGCTCCTACAATGAGCAGTTCTTC
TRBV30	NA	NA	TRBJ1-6	CAWSVTGGGSPLHF	TGTGCCTGGAGTGTAACCGGGGGCGGGTCACCCCTCCACTTT
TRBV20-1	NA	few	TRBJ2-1	CSAAQGDEQFF	TGCAGTGCTGCTCAGGGTGATGAGCAGTTCTTC
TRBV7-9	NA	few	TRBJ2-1	CASSSGSAAYNEQFF	TGTGCCAGCAGCTCGGGTTCGGCGGCCTACAATGAGCAGTTCTTC
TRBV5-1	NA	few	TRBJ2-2	CASSLDNPNTGELFF	TGCGCCAGCAGCCTGGACAATCCGAACACCGGGGAGCTGTTTTTT
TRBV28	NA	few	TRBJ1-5	CASSLLSRNQPQHF	TGTGCCAGCAGTTTACTTTCGCGCAATCAGCCCCAGCATTTT
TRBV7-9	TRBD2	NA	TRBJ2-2	CASRPGLAGGPTGELFF	TGTGCCAGCAGACCGGGACTAGCGGGAGGGCCCACCGGGGAGCTGTTTTTT
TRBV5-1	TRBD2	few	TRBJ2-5	CASDVGLAVETQYF	TGCGCCAGCGACGTCGGACTAGCGGTGGAGACCCAGTACTTC
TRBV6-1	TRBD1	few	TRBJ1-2	CASSEPGQGALGYTF	TGTGCCAGCAGTGAGCCGGGACAGGGGGCGCTTGGCTACACCTTC
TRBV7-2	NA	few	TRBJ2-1	CASSVGTAYNEQFF	TGTGCCAGCAGCGTCGGGACGGCCTACAATGAGCAGTTCTTC
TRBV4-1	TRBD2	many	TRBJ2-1	CASSQDLELAGRAYNEQFF	TGCGCCAGCAGCCAAGATTTAGAACTAGCGGGAAGAGCGTACAATGAGCAGTTCTTC